This T cell receptor (beta chain) stems from a study of regulatory T cells in long-lasting Graves disease. About the research overall: Over-5-year antithyroid drug use with positive TSH receptor antibodies defined persistent Graves' disease in the study. Study observations and caveats: Among samples with persistent disease, TRBV28, TRBJ1-2 and TRBJ2-5 were favored.

The sample's time point: persistent/refractory GD, antithyroid drugs over 5 years with positive TRAb. PBMCs were the source of the RNA used for TCR sequencing. V lost 4 bases and J lost 8; bases outside the gene matches: 8. The germline V gene encodes CDR1 LGHNA and CDR2 YSLEER. The CDR3 spans 14 residues. With iRepertoire HTBI primers and Arm-PCR of CDR3 regions, TCR beta libraries were built. TCRdb recomputed calls from the multiplex PCR reads with MiXCR, one row per CDR3 protein. The sample has approximately 440,000 distinct CDR3 sequences; 23% are singletons. Remarks on this clonotype: The antigen is unknown.

Sequenced material: peripheral blood mononuclear cells (PBMCs), taken when the disease was refractory, from a patient treated with antithyroid drugs. This chain links TRBV4-3 with TRBJ2-1; 7 nucleotides line up with TRBD1. The source of this sequence is a female donor with Graves disease. The CDR3 here is CASSRGGGFDEQFF. The DNA for the CDR3 is TGCGCCAGCAGCCGAGGGGGCGGGTTCGATGAGCAGTTCTTC.